This TCR beta chain is from a study of cytomegalovirus exposure and HLA in healthy donors. Whole-study results and caveats: Later analysis demonstrated an association between a missense DCLRE1C variant and TCR beta V- and J-gene trimming.

With respect to this clone: What it binds is not known.

This PCR relied on a set of 60 Vbeta primers and 13 Jbeta primers. Assay used: immunoSEQ multiplex PCR; TCRdb lists only in-frame clones, some missing. The sample holds 110,000 or so clones, 70% to 80% seen once. The specimen was PBMCs. This sequence originates from a woman younger than 45 in good health and CMV-seropositive.

The CDR3, as DNA: TGCGCCAGCAGCTTGAACCCCCCTGCGATGGCAACTAATGAAAAACTGTTTTTT. Translated, it gives CASSLNPPAMATNEKLFF. The chain is built from TRBV5-1 and TRBJ1-4; D not resolved. The CDR3 has 18 residues. Per the germline V gene, CDR1 is SGHRS and CDR2 is YFSETQ. V was cut by 1 base and J by 0 bases, with 16 bases left in between.